One sample yielded the 28 T cell receptor beta chains listed below, sequenced in a study of cytomegalovirus exposure and HLA in healthy donors. Primers included in the PCR were 60 Vbeta and 13 Jbeta primers. The assay was immunoSEQ multiplex PCR, and TCRdb's table has in-frame clones only and misses some. The repertoire has 98,000 or so clones, about 9.5% of them found once; the top ten carry roughly 5%. Sequences were obtained from PBMCs. All receptors derive from a man in his forties in good health and CMV-seropositive.

This clone was counted between two and nine times. The chain couples TRBV29-1 to TRBJ2-7; 7 bases match TRBD2. V dropped 3 bases and J dropped 1; count of bases not matched to a gene: 3. Germline V gene sequence: CDR1 SQVTM, CDR2 ANQGSEA. CDR3 length equals 13 residues. CDR3 region: CSVEAGESYEQYF. The DNA for the CDR3 is TGCAGCGTTGAGGCGGGAGAGTCCTACGAGCAGTACTTC.

The CDR3 protein is CASSSLHSRDGYTF. In DNA form, the CDR3 reads TGTGCCAGCAGCTCCCTCCATTCTCGCGATGGCTACACCTTC. This rearrangement joins TRBV5-5 to TRBJ1-2; D unclear. The CDR3 runs 14 residues. V lost 3 bases and J lost 6, with 15 bases in between. The germline V gene has CDR1 SGHKS and CDR2 YYEKEE (reference sequence).

This clone appeared a few times. V is TRBV5-1 and J is TRBJ1-1; D not resolved. The ends were cut back, 4 bases at V and 1 base at J, with 11 bases in the middle. Germline V gene sequence: CDR1 SGHRS, CDR2 YFSETQ. The CDR3 totals 14 residues. CDR3 coding DNA: TGCGCCAGCAGCCCCCTAGACGGGAACACTGAAGCTTTCTTT. Translation: CASSPLDGNTEAFF.

DNA for the CDR3: TGTGCCAGCAGTCGACTAGCGGGAGGGTCCCGGGAGCTGTTTTTT. Translated: CASSRLAGGSRELFF. The rearrangement uses TRBV28 and TRBJ2-2, with 14 bases that match TRBD2. CDR3 length: 15 amino acids. V shed 5 bases, J shed 9 bases, and the junction held 5 bases outside the gene matches. Germline lookup yields CDR1 MDHEN and CDR2 SYDVKM.

The V call is TRBV5-1, the J call TRBJ1-3; 7 nucleotides align to TRBD1. With V trimmed by 3 bases and J by 7 bases, 7 bases remained unmatched. The CDR3 is 14 amino acids. From germline, CDR1 is SGHRS and CDR2 YFSETQ. The CDR3 nucleotides read TGCGCCAGCAGCTCGCGGACAGGAGACAACACCATATATTTT. Translated: CASSSRTGDNTIYF.

This clone has only a few counts. This rearrangement joins TRBV5-1 to TRBJ1-4, with D perhaps TRBD1 (6 bases). V lost 5 bases to trimming and J lost 8 bases, with 13 bases between them. CDR1 and CDR2 from the germline V gene are SGHRS and YFSETQ. The CDR3 runs to 13 residues. CDR3 sequence (DNA): TGCGCCAGCAGGGCAGGGGCGGGCGAAAAACTGTTTTTT. Residues: CASRAGAGEKLFF. The entire variable domain, with the rest obtained from reference TRBV5-1 and TRBJ1-4, is as follows: KAGVTQTPRYLIKTRGQQVTLSCSPISGHRSVSWYQQTPGQGLQFLFEYFSETQRNKGNFPGRFSGRQFSNSRSEMNVSTLELGDSALYLCASRAGAGEKLFFGSGTQLSVL.

This rearrangement joins TRBV15 to TRBJ1-2, with D hard to call. The CDR3 totals 13 residues. CDR1 and CDR2 from the germline V gene are LNHNV and YYDKDF (reference sequence). V lost 0 bases, J lost 8 bases, and 10 bases lay in between. CDR3 in amino acids: CATSRDWVAGYTF. The CDR3, as DNA: TGTGCCACCAGCAGAGACTGGGTAGCAGGCTACACCTTC.

The chain uses TRBV9 and TRBJ1-2, with a weak D call TRBD1 (6 bases). CDR1 SGDLS and CDR2 YYNGEE come from the germline V gene. CDR3 size: 14 residues. V was shortened by 0 bases and J by 2 bases, with 8 bases between the two germline ends. CDR3 protein: CASSVAQGNYGYTF. As DNA, the CDR3 is TGTGCCAGCAGCGTAGCACAGGGAAACTATGGCTACACCTTC.

This chain uses TRBV11-2 with TRBJ1-4, with D tentatively TRBD1 (5 bases). CDR1 is SGHAT, CDR2 FQNNGV, per germline. V was shortened by 2 bases and J by 7 bases, with 20 bases between the two germline ends. This CDR3 is 17 amino acids long. The CDR3, as DNA: TGTGCCAGCAGCTTATTTGGCGGGGGAGGGCTCGTTGAAAAACTGTTTTTT. Translating gives CASSLFGGGGLVEKLFF.

This clone was seen only a few times. This chain uses TRBV9 with TRBJ2-1, with D unresolved. The CDR3 is 15 amino acids. CDR1 and CDR2 from the germline V gene are SGDLS and YYNGEE. V lost 0 bases and J lost 0, with 7 bases in between. CDR3 bases: TGTGCCAGCAGCGTAGACAGAGCCTCCTACAATGAGCAGTTCTTC. This sequence encodes CASSVDRASYNEQFF.

This sequence joins TRBV11-1 and TRBJ2-7, with D hard to call. Per the germline V gene, CDR1 is SGHAT and CDR2 is FQDESV (reference sequence). This CDR3 region has 12 residues. Trimming left V 2 bases short and J 3 bases short, with 5 bases between. DNA for the CDR3: TGTGCCAGCAGCTTACTAGGCTACGAGCAGTACTTC. Amino acids: CASSLLGYEQYF.

This clone came up a few times. The rearrangement uses TRBV4-1 and TRBJ1-1; 9 nucleotides align to TRBD1. Germline CDR1 and CDR2: MGHRA and YSYEKL. The V gene end was trimmed by 2 bases and the J gene end by 1 base; junction bases not matched to a gene: 5. The CDR3 runs 16 residues. In DNA, the CDR3 is TGCGCCAGCAGCCAACAACCGGACAGGGGGAACACTGAAGCTTTCTTT. Protein sequence: CASSQQPDRGNTEAFF.

This clone was seen more than once but under ten times. The V gene is TRBV5-1, the J gene TRBJ1-1; the D gene is possibly TRBD1 (5 bases). The germline CDR1 and CDR2 sequences are SGHRS and YFSETQ. Trimming stripped 0 bases from V and 4 bases from J, with 13 bases between. The CDR3 totals 15 residues. The CDR3 DNA follows: TGCGCCAGCAGCTTGGAAGGTGGGGCAGGCACTGAAGCTTTCTTT. It translates to CASSLEGGAGTEAFF.

This clone was counted between two and nine times. The gene calls are TRBV11-3 and TRBJ2-1; TRBD2 might be the D (6 bases). V lost 5 bases, J lost 8 bases, and 13 bases lay in between. The CDR3 runs 13 residues. Germline V lookup: CDR1 SGHNT, CDR2 YENEEA. The CDR3 DNA is TGTGCCAGCAGCCCGGGAGAGAGGGATGAGCAGTTCTTC. It codes for CASSPGERDEQFF.

This clone was seen a few times. This rearrangement joins TRBV27 to TRBJ2-7, with D possibly matching TRBD2 (5 bases). This CDR3 comprises 14 residues. Germline V gene data show CDR1 as MNHEY and CDR2 as SMNVEV (reference sequence). Trimming removed 2 bases at V and 0 bases at J, with 8 bases between. The CDR3 bases are TGTGCCAGCAGTTTACGGAGGAGCTCCTACGAGCAGTACTTC. This gives the protein CASSLRRSSYEQYF.

This sequence joins TRBV18 and TRBJ2-7; 9 nucleotides agree with TRBD1. There are 14 residues in the CDR3. In germline, CDR1 is KGHSH, CDR2 LQKENI. The V and J ends lost 0 bases and 4 bases, in that order; junction bases with no gene match: 1. The CDR3 loop is CASSPPGQGYEQYF. The CDR3, as DNA: TGTGCCAGCTCACCACCGGGACAGGGTTACGAGCAGTACTTC.

This clone showed up just a few times. The rearrangement links TRBV15 to TRBJ2-6; D unclear. V was clipped by 0 bases and J by 0 bases, with 6 bases between them. The CDR3 spans 16 residues. CDR1 is LNHNV, CDR2 YYDKDF, per germline (reference sequence). CDR3 DNA sequence: TGTGCCACCAGCAGAGATAGCAGCTCTGGGGCCAACGTCCTGACTTTC. Its protein is CATSRDSSSGANVLTF.

The J gene is TRBJ1-1, the V gene TRBV6-5; no clear D. This CDR3 contains 13 residues. Germline values: CDR1 MNHEY, CDR2 SVGAGI. The V end lost 1 base, the J end lost 2 bases, and 5 bases lay between the germline ends. The CDR3 protein is CASSYYSNTEAFF. DNA for the CDR3: TGTGCCAGCAGTTACTACAGTAACACTGAAGCTTTCTTT.

This sequence joins TRBV11-2 and TRBJ1-1, with TRBD1 as a possible D gene (6 bases). Germline V gene data show CDR1 as SGHAT and CDR2 as FQNNGV. The CDR3 length is 16 residues. Trimming removed 5 bases at V and 3 bases at J, with 19 bases between. As DNA, the CDR3 is TGTGCCAGCAGCCCCTGGTGGGGGCGGGGGGACACTGAAGCTTTCTTT. Translating gives CASSPWWGRGDTEAFF.

The chain is built from TRBV29-1 and TRBJ1-3; perhaps TRBD1 as D (6 bases). This CDR3 region has 19 residues. From germline, CDR1 is SQVTM and CDR2 ANQGSEA. Deletions cut 5 bases from V and 0 bases from J, with 26 bases between. The CDR3 nucleotides read TGCAGCGTTCACTTACAGGGCAGAGGCAGAAGCAGCTCTGGAAACACCATATATTTT. Its protein is CSVHLQGRGRSSSGNTIYF.

The chain links TRBV7-8 to TRBJ2-3, with unresolved D. Trimming cost V 3 bases and J 5 bases, with 3 bases left between them. This CDR3 has 11 residues. CDR1 and CDR2 (germline): SGHVS, FQNEAQ. CDR3: CASSFIDTQYF. CDR3 bases: TGTGCCAGCAGCTTTATAGATACGCAGTATTTT.

V is TRBV21-1 and J is TRBJ2-3; whether TRBD2, the table's D call, matches the DNA was not checked. TRBV21-1 corresponds to a pseudogene. This CDR3 comprises 15 residues. CDR3 protein: CASRPLAGNTDTQYF. The CDR3 DNA is TGTGCCAGCAGACCACTAGCGGGAAACACAGATACGCAGTATTTT.

This clone was seen a few times. J is TRBJ2-2 and V is TRBV10-3, with D possibly matching TRBD1 (6 bases). The V and J ends lost 0 bases and 1 base respectively, with 9 bases between them. CDR1 and CDR2 (germline): ENHRY, SYGVKD. The CDR3 loop spans 16 amino acids. DNA for the CDR3: TGTGCCATCAGTGAGTCCTTACAGGGGAACACCGGGGAGCTGTTTTTT. Encoded protein: CAISESLQGNTGELFF.

This clone was seen more than once but under ten times. The V call is TRBV6-5, the J call TRBJ2-1; TRBD2 matches at 9 bases. Germline CDR1 and CDR2: MNHEY and SVGAGI. With V trimmed by 3 bases and J by 4 bases, 4 bases remained unmatched. CDR3 size: 15 residues. The CDR3 DNA is TGTGCCAGCAGTTATAGCGGGAGCTTATACAATGAGCAGTTCTTC. This codes for CASSYSGSLYNEQFF.

This sequence joins TRBV14 and TRBJ2-3; tentative D call: TRBD1 (6 bases). The CDR3 spans 15 residues. Trimming removed 0 bases from V and 4 bases from J, with 11 bases in between. The germline gives CDR1 SGHDN, CDR2 FVKESK. CDR3 sequence: CASSQDWAGADTQYF. For the CDR3, the DNA is TGTGCCAGCAGCCAAGATTGGGCAGGGGCAGATACGCAGTATTTT.

This clone was seen at least ten times. V gene TRBV7-8 combines with J gene TRBJ1-4, with 9 bases identical to TRBD1. With 8 bases clipped from V and 1 base from J, the junction kept 11 bases outside the gene matches. The germline V gene has CDR1 SGHVS and CDR2 FQNEAQ. The CDR3 runs 17 residues. CDR3 in amino acids: CASLRNRGRRTNEKLFF. CDR3 DNA sequence: TGTGCCAGCTTACGGAACAGGGGGCGCCGAACTAATGAAAAACTGTTTTTT.

The chain has TRBV7-8 and TRBJ1-4, with 10 positions matching TRBD1. Germline-derived CDR1 and CDR2 are SGHVS and FQNEAQ. Unmatched junction bases numbered 5, after V lost 3 bases and J lost 7 bases. The CDR3 covers 15 residues. CDR3 sequence: CASSLGTGEGEKLFF. CDR3 nucleotides: TGTGCCAGCAGCTTGGGGACAGGGGAAGGTGAAAAACTGTTTTTT.

The V and J genes are TRBV7-2 and TRBJ1-5; 9 nucleotides agree with TRBD1. CDR3 size: 18 residues. The germline V gene has CDR1 SGHTA and CDR2 FQGNSA. The V and J ends lost 2 bases and 6 bases, in that order; junction bases with no gene match: 14. The CDR3 reads CASSLRGDRGVGGQPQHF. The DNA of the CDR3 is TGTGCCAGCAGCTTAAGAGGAGACAGGGGGGTCGGAGGTCAGCCCCAGCATTTT.